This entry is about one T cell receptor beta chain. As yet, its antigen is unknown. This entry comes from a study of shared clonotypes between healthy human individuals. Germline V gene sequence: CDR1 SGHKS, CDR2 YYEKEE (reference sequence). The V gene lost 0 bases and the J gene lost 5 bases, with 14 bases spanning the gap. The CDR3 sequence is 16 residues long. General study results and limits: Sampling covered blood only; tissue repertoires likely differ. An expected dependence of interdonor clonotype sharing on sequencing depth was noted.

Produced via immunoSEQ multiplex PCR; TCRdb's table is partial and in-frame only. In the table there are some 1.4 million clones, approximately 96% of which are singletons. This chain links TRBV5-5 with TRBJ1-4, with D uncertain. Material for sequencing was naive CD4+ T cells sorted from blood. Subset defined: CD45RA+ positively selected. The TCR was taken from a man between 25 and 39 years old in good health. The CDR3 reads CASSLGEINLNEKLFF. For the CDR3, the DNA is TGTGCCAGCAGCTTGGGGGAGATCAACTTGAATGAAAAACTGTTTTTT.